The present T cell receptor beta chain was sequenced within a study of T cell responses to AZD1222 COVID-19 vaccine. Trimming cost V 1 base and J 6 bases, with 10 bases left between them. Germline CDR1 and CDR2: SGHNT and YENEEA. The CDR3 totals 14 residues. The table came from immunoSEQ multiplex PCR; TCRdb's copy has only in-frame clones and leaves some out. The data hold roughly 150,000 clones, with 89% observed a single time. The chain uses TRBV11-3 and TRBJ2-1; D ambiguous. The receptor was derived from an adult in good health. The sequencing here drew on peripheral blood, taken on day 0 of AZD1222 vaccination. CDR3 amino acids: CASSLGGRVNEQFF. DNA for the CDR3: TGTGCCAGCAGCTTAGGAGGTAGGGTCAATGAGCAGTTCTTC.